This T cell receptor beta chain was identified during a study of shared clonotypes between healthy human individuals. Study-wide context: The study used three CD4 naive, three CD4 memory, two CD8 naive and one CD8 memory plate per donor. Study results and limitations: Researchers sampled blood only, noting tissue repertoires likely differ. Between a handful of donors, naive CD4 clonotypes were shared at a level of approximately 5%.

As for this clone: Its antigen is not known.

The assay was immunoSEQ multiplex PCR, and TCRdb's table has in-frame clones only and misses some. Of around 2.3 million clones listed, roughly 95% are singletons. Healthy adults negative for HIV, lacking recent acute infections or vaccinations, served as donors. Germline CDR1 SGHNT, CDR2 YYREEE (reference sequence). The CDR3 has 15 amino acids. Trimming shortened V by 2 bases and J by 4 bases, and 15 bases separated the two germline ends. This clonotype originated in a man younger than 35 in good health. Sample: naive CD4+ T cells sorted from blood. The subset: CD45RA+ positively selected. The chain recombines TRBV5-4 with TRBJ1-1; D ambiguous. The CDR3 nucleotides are TGTGCCAGCAGCTTACCTACGGGCTCGAGCACTGAAGCTTTCTTT. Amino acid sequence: CASSLPTGSSTEAFF.